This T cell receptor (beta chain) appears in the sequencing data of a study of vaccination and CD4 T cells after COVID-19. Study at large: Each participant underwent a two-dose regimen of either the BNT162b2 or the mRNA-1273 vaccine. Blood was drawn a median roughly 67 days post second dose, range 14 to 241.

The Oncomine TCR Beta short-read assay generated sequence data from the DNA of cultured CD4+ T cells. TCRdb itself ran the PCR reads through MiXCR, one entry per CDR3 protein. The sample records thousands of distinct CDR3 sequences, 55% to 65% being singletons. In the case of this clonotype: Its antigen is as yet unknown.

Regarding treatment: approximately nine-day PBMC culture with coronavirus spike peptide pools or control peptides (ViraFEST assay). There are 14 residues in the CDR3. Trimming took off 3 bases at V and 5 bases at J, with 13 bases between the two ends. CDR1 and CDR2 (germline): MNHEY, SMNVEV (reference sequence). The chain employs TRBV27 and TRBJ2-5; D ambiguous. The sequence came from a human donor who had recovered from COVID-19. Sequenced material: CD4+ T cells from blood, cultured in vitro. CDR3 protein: CASSLGRPVETQYF. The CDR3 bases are TGTGCCAGCAGTTTGGGCAGACCCGTGGAGACCCAGTACTTC.